This note documents a single TCR beta chain sequence. This sample is drawn from a study of blood T cell repertoires in COVID-19. Study-wide background: Donors in Cohort 3 counted as recovered after two negative PCRs, clearance, or symptom resolution. The United States, Italy and Spain supplied acute and convalescent COVID-19 samples.

Methods used by the authors: Counts of nucleated cells, estimated from reference gene primer amplification, were obtained. The repertoire was sequenced with immunoSEQ multiplex PCR; TCRdb's copy has only in-frame clones and lacks some. V and J calls plus clone size are reproduced from that table; the DNA served to infer D and trimming. There are over 200,000 clones in the sample; 86% occur only once, and approximately 3.1% lies in the top ten. Across roughly 25 US areas, participants ranged in age from roughly 18 to 95 years. V shed 6 bases and J shed 2 bases, with 26 bases lying between them. Germline V lookup: CDR1 LGHNT, CDR2 FRNRAP. The CDR3 has 20 residues.

The clonotype was recovered from a woman aged 45-59 years in a cohort exposed to, infected with or recovered from COVID-19 (not recorded which). Sequencing was performed on PBMCs or T cells enriched from blood (not recorded which). V usage is TRBV12-5 and J usage is TRBJ1-6, with a tentative D call TRBD1 (6 bases). In DNA form, the CDR3 reads TGTGCTAGTGGCCCGAAGACCCGGGACAAGTCTCCCCCCTATAATTCACCCCTCCACTTT. Residues: CASGPKTRDKSPPYNSPLHF.